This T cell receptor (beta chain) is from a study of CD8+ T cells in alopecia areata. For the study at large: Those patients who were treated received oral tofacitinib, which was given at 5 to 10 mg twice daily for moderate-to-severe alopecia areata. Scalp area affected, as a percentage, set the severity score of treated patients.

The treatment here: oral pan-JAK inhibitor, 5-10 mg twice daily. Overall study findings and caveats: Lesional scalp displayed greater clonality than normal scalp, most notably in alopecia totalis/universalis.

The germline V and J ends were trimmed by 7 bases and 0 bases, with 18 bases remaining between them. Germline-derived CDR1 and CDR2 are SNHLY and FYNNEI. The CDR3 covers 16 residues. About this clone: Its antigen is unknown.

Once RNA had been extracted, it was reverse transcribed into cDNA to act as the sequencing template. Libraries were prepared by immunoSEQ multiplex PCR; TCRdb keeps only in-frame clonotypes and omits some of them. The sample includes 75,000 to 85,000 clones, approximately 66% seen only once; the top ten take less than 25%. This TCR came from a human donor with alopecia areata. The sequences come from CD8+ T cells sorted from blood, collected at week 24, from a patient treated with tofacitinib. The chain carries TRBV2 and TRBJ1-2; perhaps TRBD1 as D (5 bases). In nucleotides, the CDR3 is TGTGCCAGCACCAGACCTGGGACCCCAGCTAACTATGGCTACACCTTC. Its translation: CASTRPGTPANYGYTF.